This T cell receptor beta chain was identified during a study of shared clonotypes between healthy human individuals. General study findings and limits: About 5% of naive CD4 clonotypes were shared across a handful of donors.

Using immunoSEQ multiplex PCR, the repertoire was profiled, and TCRdb retains in-frame clones only, with some absent. The sample holds some 2.1 million clones, 93% seen once. Remarks on this clone: Antigen unknown.

Germline lookup yields CDR1 MDHEN and CDR2 SYDVKM. This CDR3 has 15 amino acids. Trimming took 5 bases from V and 3 from J, leaving 16 bases between them. Naive CD8 cells comprised CD45RO-negative, CCR7-positively selected cells, excluding terminally differentiated effector memory CD45RA+ cells. All donors were Caucasian adults living in Nashville, Tennessee. The sequence came from a man aged 18-30 years in good health. Some clones in this sample may be carry-over from other donors' samples. The chain combines TRBV28 with TRBJ1-2; D not certain. Source material: naive CD8+ T cells from PBMCs. CDR3 DNA: TGTGCCAGCAGTCAAATCCCGGACGGCTACTATGGCTACACCTTC. This gives the protein CASSQIPDGYYGYTF.